This T cell receptor (beta chain) was sequenced during a study of T cells in localized non-small cell lung cancer. Findings and caveats of the study: Uninvolved adjacent lung, not tumor, had the highest T cell clonality. Because only a single region of the tumor was sequenced, heterogeneity remains possible.

The assay was immunoSEQ multiplex PCR, and TCRdb's table has in-frame clones only and misses some. The data show roughly 3,300 clones, with around 30% seen just once and approximately 8% held by the top ten. V gave up 5 bases and J gave up 4 bases; unmatched junction bases: 10. CDR1 is SGHNT and CDR2 is YENEEA in the germline V gene. The CDR3 spans 16 residues. This clone was recorded a few times. Its target is unknown. The sample was lung tumor tissue, taken before any cancer treatment. The receptor's source is a man between 40 and 75 years old with stage I lung adenocarcinoma. The V call is TRBV11-3, the J call TRBJ2-1; 8 positions match TRBD2. This chain's CDR3 is CASSLTGTRGYNEQFF. The CDR3 DNA follows: TGTGCCAGCAGCCTTACAGGGACTAGGGGATACAATGAGCAGTTCTTC.